This entry lists 3 T cell receptor beta chains sequenced from one sample in a study of CD8+ T cells in alopecia areata. Investigators isolated RNA and reverse transcribed it into cDNA to act as the sequencing template. TCRdb's copy holds only in-frame clones and misses some; the assay was immunoSEQ multiplex PCR. The table includes about 120,000 clones, about 50% detected once. Described treatment: oral pan-JAK inhibitor, 5-10 mg twice daily. The source material was CD4+ T cells sorted from blood, sampled at week 4, from a patient treated with tofacitinib. Receptor source: a human donor with alopecia areata.

This chain uses TRBV29-1 with TRBJ2-5; TRBD2 matches 9 bases. This CDR3 comprises 12 residues. The J segment lost 2 bases and the V segment lost 6 bases, leaving 1 base of the junction unmatched. Germline V gene lookup returns CDR1 SQVTM and CDR2 ANQGSEA. This CDR3 reads CSVTSGQETQYF. As DNA, the CDR3 is TGCAGCGTAACTAGCGGGCAAGAGACCCAGTACTTC. Full variable domain (outside the CDR3, taken from reference TRBV29-1 and TRBJ2-5): SAVISQKPSRDICQRGTSLTIQCQVDSQVTMMFWYRQQPGQSLTLIATANQGSEATYESGFVIDKFPISRPNLTFSTLTVSNMSPEDSSIYLCSVTSGQETQYFGPGTRLLVL.

This clone was recorded a few times. J is TRBJ1-1 and V is TRBV29-1; D is unclear. V lost 1 base, J lost 5 bases, and 11 bases lay in between. Looked up from germline, CDR1 is SQVTM and CDR2 is ANQGSEA. This CDR3 is 13 amino acids long. CDR3 DNA sequence: TGCAGCGTTGAAGCCCTTGAGAGGACTGAAGCTTTCTTT. As protein: CSVEALERTEAFF.

V and J are TRBV30 and TRBJ2-1; TRBD2 matches at 7 bases. The CDR3 totals 14 residues. The V gene's germline CDR1 is GTSNPN and CDR2 SVGIG (reference sequence). Losses at the gene ends were 8 bases for V and 5 bases for J; bases not matched to a gene: 12. CDR3 DNA: TGTGCCCGAGCCCGGGACTACCAGGACAATGAGCAGTTCTTC. It yields the protein CARARDYQDNEQFF.